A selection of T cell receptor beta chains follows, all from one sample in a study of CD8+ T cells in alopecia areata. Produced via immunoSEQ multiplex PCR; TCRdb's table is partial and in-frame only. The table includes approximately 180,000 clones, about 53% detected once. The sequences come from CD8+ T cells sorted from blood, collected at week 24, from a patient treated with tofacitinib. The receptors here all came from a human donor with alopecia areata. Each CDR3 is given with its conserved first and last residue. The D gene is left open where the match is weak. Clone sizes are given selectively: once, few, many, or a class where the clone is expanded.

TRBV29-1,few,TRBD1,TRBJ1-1,CSVVNLDRDEAFF,TGCAGCGTTGTGAATTTGGACAGGGATGAAGCTTTCTTT
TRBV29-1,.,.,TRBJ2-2,CSVEIATAGELFF,TGCAGCGTTGAAATCGCGACCGCCGGGGAGCTGTTTTTT
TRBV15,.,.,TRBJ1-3,CATSRRESGNTIYF,TGTGCCACCAGCCGTCGGGAGTCTGGAAACACCATATATTTT
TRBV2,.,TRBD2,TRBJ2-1,CASSETSGGNYNEQFF,TGTGCCAGCAGTGAAACTAGCGGGGGGAACTACAATGAGCAGTTCTTC
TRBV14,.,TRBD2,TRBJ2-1,CASSQRLAPEQFF,TGTGCCAGCAGCCAACGACTAGCGCCTGAGCAGTTCTTC
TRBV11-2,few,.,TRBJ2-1,CASSPRQTYDEQFF,TGTGCCAGCAGCCCTAGACAGACCTACGATGAGCAGTTCTTC
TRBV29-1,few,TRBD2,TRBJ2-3,CSVFSGSTDTQYF,TGCAGCGTCTTTAGCGGGAGCACAGATACGCAGTATTTT
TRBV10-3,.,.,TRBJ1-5,CAISEEAGNQPQHF,TGTGCCATCAGTGAAGAGGCAGGCAATCAGCCCCAGCATTTT
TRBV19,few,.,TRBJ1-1,CASSTRQVVNTEAFF,TGTGCCAGTAGTACCAGACAGGTGGTGAACACTGAAGCTTTCTTT
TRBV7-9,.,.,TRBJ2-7,CASSLGRVGEQYF,TGTGCCAGCAGCTTAGGCAGGGTAGGAGAGCAGTACTTC
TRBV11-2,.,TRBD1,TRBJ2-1,CASSWDSPSPRVF,TGTGCCAGCAGCTGGGACAGCCCAAGTCCTCGAGTCTTC
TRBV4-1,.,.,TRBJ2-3,CASSQEGGLDTQYF,TGCGCCAGCAGCCAAGAAGGGGGGTTAGATACGCAGTATTTT
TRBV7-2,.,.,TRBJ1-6,CASSLASQRAPLHF,TGTGCCAGCAGCTTAGCGTCCCAAAGGGCACCCCTCCACTTT
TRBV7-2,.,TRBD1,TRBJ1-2,CASNTHGDRAYGYTF,TGTGCCAGCAACACCCACGGGGACAGGGCATATGGCTACACCTTC
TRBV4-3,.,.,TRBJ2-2,CASSQDLDTYTGELFF,TGCGCCAGCAGCCAAGATTTGGATACTTACACCGGGGAGCTGTTTTTT
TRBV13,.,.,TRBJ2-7,CASSPSRGTYEQYF,TGTGCCAGCAGCCCGAGTCGGGGTACGTACGAGCAGTACTTC
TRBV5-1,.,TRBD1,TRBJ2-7,CASSPEGVRTGGGEQYF,TGCGCCAGCAGCCCGGAGGGAGTTAGGACAGGGGGCGGCGAGCAGTACTTC
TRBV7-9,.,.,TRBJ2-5,CASSLALETQYF,TGTGCCAGCAGCTTGGCCCTGGAGACCCAGTACTTC
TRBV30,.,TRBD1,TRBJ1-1,CAWRVPVTGGTEAFF,TGTGCCTGGAGGGTCCCGGTCACAGGGGGCACTGAAGCTTTCTTT
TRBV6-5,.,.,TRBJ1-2,CASSHGADGYTF,TGTGCCAGCAGCCACGGGGCTGATGGCTACACCTTC
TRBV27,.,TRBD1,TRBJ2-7,CASSLLQGVGEQYF,TGTGCCAGCAGTCTACTACAGGGGGTAGGTGAGCAGTACTTC
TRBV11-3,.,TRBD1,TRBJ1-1,CASSLGGLGQSFLGAFF,TGTGCCAGCAGCTTAGGAGGATTGGGACAGTCCTTTTTGGGGGCTTTCTTT
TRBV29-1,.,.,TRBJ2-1,CSVEVNEQFF,TGCAGCGTTGAGGTCAATGAGCAGTTCTTC
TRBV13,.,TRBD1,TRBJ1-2,CASRGREPGQINYGYTF,TGTGCCAGCCGCGGAAGGGAACCGGGACAGATAAACTATGGCTACACCTTC